The text below deals with one TCR beta chain. Antigen: not known. The data belong to a study of Graves' ophthalmopathy and Graves' hyperthyroidism. About the research overall: Stable hyperthyroidism meant no ophthalmopathy within 18 months of follow-up.

Using RNA transcripts, the TCR beta CDR3 regions were amplified. First-round RT-PCR relied on HTBI primers, and a second-round multiplex PCR came next. TCRdb itself ran the multiplex PCR reads through MiXCR, one entry per CDR3 protein. The profile shows over a million distinct CDR3 sequences, about two fifths of them singletons. Notes on the study in general: Blood also carried most expanded thyroid clonotypes exceeding 0.001 frequency. Sensitivity of roughly 88% and specificity of nearly 82% were achieved when a 13-signature model separated ophthalmopathy from stable hyperthyroidism.

The authors diagnosed from clinical symptoms, serum thyroxine, TRAb, thyroid ultrasound and orbital computed tomography. Sequencing was carried out using peripheral blood or thyroid tissue (not recorded which). The source of this sequence is an adult man with Graves' hyperthyroidism.

CDR3 residues: CSATPGTRNSPLHF. The CDR3, as DNA: TGCAGTGCTACCCCGGGCACTAGGAATTCACCCCTCCACTTT. This chain links TRBV20-1 with TRBJ1-6; D remains ambiguous. Germline assignment: CDR1 DFQATT and CDR2 SNEGSKA (reference sequence). The germline V and J ends were trimmed by 4 bases and 7 bases, with 14 bases remaining between them. CDR3 length: 14 amino acids.